This section outlines one T cell receptor beta chain sequence together with its context. Its antigen remains undetermined. Qualities for individual bases were not recorded, and no much larger clone is one base off. CDR1 and CDR2, looked up from the germline V gene, are SGHVS and FQNEAQ. V loses 5 bases, J loses 6 bases, and the germline ends lie 16 bases apart. The CDR3 numbers 15 residues from cysteine through phenylalanine. CDR3 DNA only is kept here, 45 bases in frame from base 1. The cohort comprised more than 550 healthy bone marrow donors. At the time of sampling, every cohort member was nominally healthy, though immune exposures that went unrecorded were likely present. The donor tested CMV seronegative and was one of the 352 seronegative cohort members. Every donor gave a peripheral blood sample, and the peripheral blood mononuclear cells from that sample were used for TCR beta sequencing. The Qiagen DNeasy Blood Extraction Kit was used to extract genomic DNA from the blood cell samples.

This sample is drawn from a study of cytomegalovirus exposure and HLA in healthy donors (dated by TCRdb to about 2017). General notes on the study: In an earlier analysis of under 600 of the donors, 276 Gb of sequence data and 90 million to 120 million unique TCR beta sequences from some 170 million T cells were reported. Alongside the repertoire data, information on donor age, sex, ethnicity and CMV serostatus was compiled. Using immunosequencing, the study profiled T cell repertoires from approximately 700 subjects and related those repertoires to cytomegalovirus serostatus. All discovery cohort repertoires had been generated using a single sequencing platform. In addition to the first cohort of approximately 670 subjects, a separate validation cohort of approximately 110 different subjects was used. In an earlier analysis of a few hundred of the donors, high-throughput TCR beta sequencing was used to judge whether each TCR beta V gene segment behaved as functional or pseudogenic. The study was designed to test whether signatures of past pathogen exposure could be identified by cataloging public T cell receptors. Typing coverage differed by locus: A, B, C, DRB1 and DQB1 were typed in about 629-630 donors, DQA1 in approximately 520, DPA1 in around 610, and DPB1 in approximately 450. Four or five DR-DQ haplotypes were handled as single units for association and clustering because linkage in the cohort was strong. Across approximately 420 genotyped donors of the cohort, an average of approximately 240,000 unique TCR beta nucleotide sequences per donor were sequenced, and approximately 17% of those sequences were non-productive. Class I and class II HLA loci were covered by the typing at four-digit resolution. In the later analysis, no new phenotypic data were used to find candidate immune exposures; instead, reliance was placed on TCR beta sequences and their occurrence across donors. An early release covering roughly 600 HLA-typed donors comprised about 320 gigabases of sequencing data and roughly 86 million unique TCR sequences. To study patterns of TCR occurrence, a later analysis re-analyzed previously published TCR beta repertoires from 666 donors and added high-resolution HLA genotyping. The study combined high-throughput TCR immunosequencing, statistical association of individual TCRs with disease status, and machine learning to predict cytomegalovirus infection status. In a later genetic analysis, genome-wide SNP genotypes for about three fifths of the roughly 670 donors were used, and that subset was treated as a discovery cohort. Among the approximately 400 genotyped donors, roughly 80% belonged to the genetic ancestry cluster associated with self-reported Caucasian donors.

Library prep was done by the immunoSEQ multiplex PCR assay. For the multiplex PCR, a mixture combining 60 forward primers for TCR Vbeta segments and 13 reverse primers for TCR Jbeta segments was used. Amplification of the CDR3 region of rearranged TCR beta genes was performed with a multiplex PCR assay on genomic DNA. On the Illumina HiSeq System, the amplified TCR beta libraries were sequenced as 87-base-pair reads. As for the original processing: A later analysis counted about 76 million unique TCR beta chains across the 666 repertoires, and around 12 million of these chains were shared by at least two donors. Raw reads were error-corrected and collapsed into unique sequences with a nearest-neighbor algorithm that merged closely related sequences to remove PCR and sequencing errors. V, D and J gene segments were assigned by aligning CDR3 sequences to IMGT reference sequences. For a sequence to be retained, at least a six-nucleotide match to both a V gene segment and a J gene segment was required. A rearrangement was called productive if the CDR3 had no stop codons and remained in frame with V and J, and every other rearrangement was called non-productive. Following IMGT convention, CDR3 was defined as the stretch from the second conserved V-encoded cysteine to the conserved J-encoded phenylalanine. In an earlier analysis of roughly 610 of the donors, sequences lacking an unambiguous match to a single V gene segment were excluded. In an earlier analysis of some 590 of the donors, a V segment was called functional when productive rearrangements were above 56.7%, and segregating when the standard deviation between donors exceeded 5%. A statistical classification framework was built to diagnose cytomegalovirus status from the catalog of TCR beta chain sequences. V and J gene assignment, in a later analysis, came from comparing TCR nucleotide sequences with IMGT/GENE-DB human TR gene sequences. A later analysis assigned CDR3 sequences and most-parsimonious VDJ recombination scenarios with the TCRdist pipeline. In a later analysis, each TCR beta chain was defined by its CDR3 amino acid sequence together with its V-gene family, and reads lacking a unique V-gene family were excluded. In a later analysis, approximately 640 highly shared, low-generation-probability nucleotide sequences were removed to address suspected cross-contamination and a sequencing artifact. In a later analysis, a clonal expansion index for each public chain was calculated from normalized within-repertoire ranks of inferred template counts. A later analysis computed generation probabilities with a VDJ recombination model fitted to out-of-frame rearrangements, and checked the results against IGoR. A later analysis scored TCR-TCR, TCR-HLA and TCR-CMV co-occurrence with hypergeometric tests, applying a repertoire-size bias correction to TCR pairs. A later analysis estimated false discovery rates by permuting HLA or CMV assignments 20 times. In a later analysis, co-occurring TCRs were grouped using DBSCAN, and TCRdist sequence similarity was added for clustering within HLA-allele-positive subsets. Repertoires with fewer than 30,000 or more than 120,000 public chains, plus five repertoires with anomalous nucleotide sharing, were excluded from co-occurrence clustering. This is the immuneACCESS table as TCRdb keeps it, with only in-frame sequences that have V and J called. A part of the clones is gone; compared with another copy, unresolved V genes explain less than half, and the rest is unexplained. The V and J calls and the clone size are those of that table, but D and trimming were determined from the DNA. This sample is represented by over 130,000 clones; about 61% of them were singletons. The top ten hold less than 2% of the sample.

Points the paper makes about the study in general: The classifier was reported to diagnose cytomegalovirus status with high specificity and sensitivity in both the original and validation cohorts. In a later analysis, 16,951 TCR beta sequences were associated with specific HLA alleles at a false discovery rate of 0.05. When HLA alleles, especially DR and DQ, strongly co-occurred, attributing TCR associations to individual alleles was difficult. Correlated functional status among segregating V segments might be attributable to linkage disequilibrium, but an unknown experimental factor could not be ruled out. An earlier analysis of 587 of the donors showed that most TCR beta V segments appeared in productive rearrangements either about 90% or about 30% of the time, which broadly matched IMGT annotations. In this cohort, only TCR beta chains were sequenced, and detectable features were limited by the absence of alpha or paired-chain data. Immune exposure information for the cohort was limited to CMV serostatus. Some IMGT-functional V segments, including TRBV6-2 and TRBV6-3, could not be told apart with the 87-base-pair reads, so those segments were excluded. Presence/absence analyses assumed roughly uniform sequencing depth across donors, an assumption that may not hold. In the study, some 180 TCR beta chains were listed as associated with cytomegalovirus. While some public TCRs were present in many individuals, most TCR sequences turned up only very rarely across donors. According to a later analysis, parvovirus B19, influenza, CMV and Epstein-Barr virus appeared linked to several top co-occurrence clusters. In vitro tests confirmed that three of the cytomegalovirus-associated TCR beta chains recognize cytomegalovirus antigens. A later genetic analysis reported fewer N-insertions in productive TCRs among donors in an Asian-associated ancestry cluster than the roughly 690-donor mean. Most CMV-associated TCR beta chains appeared to be HLA-restricted in a later analysis, and the HLA associations seemed to be driven largely by CMV exposure. The authors suggested that the approach could potentially be extended to other disease states and immunological phenotypes. A further reported finding was that TCR beta sequences accurately predicted the HLA-A and HLA-B alleles for most subjects in the first cohort. In a later analysis, HLA-associated TCR beta chains showed more clonal expansion and lower generation probabilities than non-associated chains that were equally common. In a later analysis, TCR association rates were found to vary across HLA loci, with the most associated TCRs seen for DRB1 alleles and the fewest for HLA-C alleles. V-gene and J-gene trimming of TCR beta chains was associated with a missense DCLRE1C variant in a later genetic analysis, and the association was replicated in an independent cohort. Because counts were too low, approximately 15 rarely observed V segments, including chromosome 9 orphons, were excluded from the earlier analysis of several hundred of the donors. Because HLA typing was missing for some donors at each locus, association tests included only the typed subset. A cluster of highly shared sequence variants was judged likely to represent a technical artifact of the sequencing pipeline.

The material sequenced was PBMCs. The sequence is built from TRBV7-8 and TRBJ2-2; TRBD2 is a weak D gene call, 5 bases matching. The sequence derives from a male donor in good health and CMV-seronegative. The nucleotides are TGTGCCAGCAGCCTCTTAAAGGGAGCCGCCGGGGAGCTGTTTTTT. It is translated as CASSLLKGAAGELFF.